The T cell receptor (beta chain) described here comes from a study of T cells in narcolepsy. About the study: Donors had narcolepsy type 1 or type 2, or were healthy controls. Whole-study results and caveats: Comparing one patient's CSF and blood CD4+ clonotypes highlighted HCRT- and TRIB2-specific autoreactive clonotypes. No autoreactive T cell clone sequences appeared in some memory CD4+ repertoires. Blood of same and different patients, but not healthy controls, reportedly held recurring autoreactive clonotypes.

The CDR3 is 14 amino acids. In germline, CDR1 is SQVTM, CDR2 ANQGSEA. Trimming left V 3 bases short and J 14 bases short, with 23 bases between. This clone was found once. The antigen remains unidentified. Libraries were prepared by immunoSEQ multiplex PCR; TCRdb keeps only in-frame clonotypes and omits some of them. The sample gives about 33,000 clones, around 90% of which show up once; around 1.2% is in the top ten. Sequenced input: CD45RA- memory CD4+ T cells from PBMCs. V usage is TRBV29-1 and J usage is TRBJ2-1; perhaps TRBD2 as D (5 bases). This receptor was taken from a human donor with narcolepsy. CDR3 coding DNA: TGCAGCGTTGAGGTAGGTAGCGCCAGAGAAGCGGAGTTCTTC. This sequence encodes CSVEVGSAREAEFF.